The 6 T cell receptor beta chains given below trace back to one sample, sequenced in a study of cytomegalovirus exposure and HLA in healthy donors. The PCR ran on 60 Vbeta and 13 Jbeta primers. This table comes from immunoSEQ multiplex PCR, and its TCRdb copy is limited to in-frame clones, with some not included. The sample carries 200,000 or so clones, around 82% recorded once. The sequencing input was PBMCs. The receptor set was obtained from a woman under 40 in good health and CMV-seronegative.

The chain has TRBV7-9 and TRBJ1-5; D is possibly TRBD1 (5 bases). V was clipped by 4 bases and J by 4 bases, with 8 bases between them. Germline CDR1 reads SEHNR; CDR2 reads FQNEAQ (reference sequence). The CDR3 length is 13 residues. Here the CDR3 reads CASSSQENQPQHF. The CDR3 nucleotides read TGTGCCAGCAGCTCACAGGAAAATCAGCCCCAGCATTTT.

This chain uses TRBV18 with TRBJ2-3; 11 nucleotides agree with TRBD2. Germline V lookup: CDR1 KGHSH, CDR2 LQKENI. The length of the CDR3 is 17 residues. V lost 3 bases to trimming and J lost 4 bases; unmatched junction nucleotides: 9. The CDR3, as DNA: TGTGCCAGCTCACCTCCCCTACTAGCGGGAGTTGCAGATACGCAGTATTTT. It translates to CASSPPLLAGVADTQYF.

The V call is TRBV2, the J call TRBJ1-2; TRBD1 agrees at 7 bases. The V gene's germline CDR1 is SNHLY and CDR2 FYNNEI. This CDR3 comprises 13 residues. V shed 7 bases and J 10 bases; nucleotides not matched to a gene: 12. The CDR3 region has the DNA TGTGCCAGCACCCCCGGGACAGAGGCCATCTACACCTTC. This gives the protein CASTPGTEAIYTF. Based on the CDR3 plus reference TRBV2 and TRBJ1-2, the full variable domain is EPEVTQTPSHQVTQMGQEVILRCVPISNHLYFYWYRQILGQKVEFLVSFYNNEISEKSEIFDDQFSVERPDGSNFTLKIRSTKLEDSAMYFCASTPGTEAIYTFGSGTRLTVV.

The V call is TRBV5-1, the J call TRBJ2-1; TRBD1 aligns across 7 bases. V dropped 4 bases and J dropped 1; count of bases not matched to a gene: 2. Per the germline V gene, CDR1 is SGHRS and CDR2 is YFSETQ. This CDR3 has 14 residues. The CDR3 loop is CASSAQGSYNEQFF. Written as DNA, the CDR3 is TGCGCCAGCAGCGCACAGGGGTCCTACAATGAGCAGTTCTTC.

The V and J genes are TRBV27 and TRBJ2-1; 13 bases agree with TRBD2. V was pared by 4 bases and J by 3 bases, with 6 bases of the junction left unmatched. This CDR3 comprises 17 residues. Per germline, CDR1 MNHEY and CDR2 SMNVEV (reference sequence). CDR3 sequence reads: CASSSLGLAGDYNEQFF. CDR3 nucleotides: TGTGCCAGCAGTTCCCTCGGACTAGCGGGGGACTACAATGAGCAGTTCTTC.

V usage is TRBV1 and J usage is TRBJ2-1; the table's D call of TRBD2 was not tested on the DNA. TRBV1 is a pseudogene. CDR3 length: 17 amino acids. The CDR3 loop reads CTSSLEPGTSGWGEQFF. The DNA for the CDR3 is TGCACCAGCAGCCTCGAACCCGGGACTAGCGGCTGGGGTGAGCAGTTCTTC.